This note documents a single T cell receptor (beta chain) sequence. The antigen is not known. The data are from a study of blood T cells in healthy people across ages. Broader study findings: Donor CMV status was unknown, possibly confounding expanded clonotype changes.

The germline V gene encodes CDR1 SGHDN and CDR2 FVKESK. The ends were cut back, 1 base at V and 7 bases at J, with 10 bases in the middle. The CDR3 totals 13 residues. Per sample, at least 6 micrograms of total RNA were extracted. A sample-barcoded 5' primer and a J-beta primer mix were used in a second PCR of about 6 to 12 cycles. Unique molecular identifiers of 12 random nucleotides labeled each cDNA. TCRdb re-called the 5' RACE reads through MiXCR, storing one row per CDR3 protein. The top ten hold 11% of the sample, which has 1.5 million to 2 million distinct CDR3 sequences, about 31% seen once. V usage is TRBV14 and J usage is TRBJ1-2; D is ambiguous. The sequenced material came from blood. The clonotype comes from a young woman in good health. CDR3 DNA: TGTGCCAGCAGCCAAGCTGAGGCTTCTGGCTACACCTTC. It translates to CASSQAEASGYTF.